This T cell receptor (beta chain) was recorded in a study of cytomegalovirus exposure and HLA in healthy donors. General observations from the study: Association with HLA alleles at 0.05 false discovery rate was found for around 17,000 TCR beta sequences in a later analysis. Sequencing likely caused a cluster of highly shared sequence variants. The authors assumed roughly uniform sequencing depth across donors for presence/absence analyses. Within an earlier analysis, most TCR beta V segments proved productive either about 87% or about 30% of the time.

The CDR3 is made up of 14 amino acids. Germline V CDR1 and CDR2: LNHDA, SQIVND (reference sequence). V shed 7 bases and J shed 7 bases, with 17 bases lying between them. It was with 60 Vbeta and 13 Jbeta primers that the PCR ran. TCRdb keeps only in-frame clones here, not all; method: immunoSEQ multiplex PCR. The top ten hold 8.9% of the sample, which has approximately 120,000 clones, approximately 80% seen once. About this clone itself: Its antigen remains unknown.

V is TRBV19 and J is TRBJ1-5; no reliable D call. The specimen sequenced was PBMCs. This sequence originates from a man aged 30-40 years in good health and CMV-seropositive. The DNA of the CDR3 is TGTGCCAGTAAGAGCCAGGCTGGTTCCCAGCCCCAGCATTTT. It specifies CASKSQAGSQPQHF.